A single sample is the source of the 26 T cell receptor beta chains below, sequenced in a study of T cell responses to AZD1222 COVID-19 vaccine. The table came from immunoSEQ multiplex PCR; TCRdb's copy has only in-frame clones and leaves some out. The sample has 90,000 to 140,000 clones, approximately 90% seen once. The material sequenced was peripheral blood, taken on day 0 of AZD1222 vaccination. These receptors were taken from an adult in good health.

The gene calls are TRBV9 and TRBJ2-3; 9 bases are a match to TRBD1. Germline trimming cut 0 bases from V and 2 bases from J; bases unmatched to any gene: 1. CDR1 and CDR2 (germline): SGDLS, YYNGEE. CDR3 size: 15 residues. CDR3 residues: CASSVGTGATDTQYF. The CDR3 nucleotides are TGTGCCAGCAGCGTAGGGACAGGGGCCACAGATACGCAGTATTTT.

CDR3 sequence: CASRPSWGGRSYEQYF. CDR3 DNA: TGTGCCAGCAGACCGTCGTGGGGCGGCCGGAGCTACGAGCAGTACTTC. This chain joins TRBV28 and TRBJ2-7, with D tentatively TRBD1 (5 bases). V lost 6 bases and J lost 3, with 21 bases in between. This CDR3 is 16 amino acids long. Germline V gene data show CDR1 as MDHEN and CDR2 as SYDVKM.

This chain joins TRBV6-4 and TRBJ2-1; 14 bases fit TRBD2. V shed 3 bases, J shed 8 bases, and the junction held 6 bases outside the gene matches. Germline V gene data show CDR1 as MRHNA and CDR2 as SNTAGT. This CDR3 comprises 16 residues. CDR3 sequence (DNA): TGTGCCAGCAGTGAAGGTGGGACTAGCGGGAGCTATGAGCAGTTCTTC. Translating it yields CASSEGGTSGSYEQFF.

The chain has TRBV6-1 and TRBJ1-1; D perhaps matches TRBD1 (5 bases). Germline V gene sequence: CDR1 MNHNS, CDR2 SASEGT. The CDR3 totals 14 residues. Trimming pared 2 bases from V and 11 bases from J, leaving 18 bases between. The CDR3 is CASSEQWQGGWAFF. CDR3 nucleotide sequence: TGTGCCAGCAGTGAACAGTGGCAGGGTGGTTGGGCTTTCTTT.

V gene TRBV7-2 combines with J gene TRBJ1-2; 9 positions agree with TRBD1. Germline CDR1 and CDR2: SGHTA and FQGNSA. With V trimmed by 0 bases and J by 6 bases, 11 bases remained unmatched. This CDR3 is built from 17 residues. CDR3 region: CASSLAQFEQGANGYTF. The CDR3 region has the DNA TGTGCCAGCAGCTTAGCGCAATTCGAACAGGGGGCTAATGGCTACACCTTC.

CDR3 region: CASGGGGSYEQFF. The CDR3 DNA sequence: TGTGCCAGCGGCGGGGGGGGATCCTATGAGCAGTTCTTC. The chain recombines TRBV28 with TRBJ2-1; TRBD2 matches at 9 bases. Per the germline V gene, CDR1 is MDHEN and CDR2 is SYDVKM. This CDR3 comprises 13 residues. V lost 8 bases and J lost 8; bases outside the gene matches: 7.

The V call is TRBV6-5, the J call TRBJ1-1; tentative D call: TRBD1 (6 bases). V lost 6 bases and J 4 bases, leaving 12 bases between the germline ends. The length of the CDR3 is 13 residues. Germline V gene sequence: CDR1 MNHEY, CDR2 SVGAGI. This chain's CDR3 is CASSKQGGTEAFF. CDR3 in DNA: TGTGCCAGCAGCAAACAGGGTGGCACTGAAGCTTTCTTT.

A single count supports this clone. The chain is built from TRBV4-3 and TRBJ2-7; 14 nucleotides align to TRBD2. Losses at the gene ends were 1 base for V and 5 bases for J; bases not matched to a gene: 13. The germline V gene has CDR1 LGHNA and CDR2 YSLEER. The CDR3 runs 19 residues. Written as DNA, the CDR3 is TGCGCCAGCAGCCAAGGTTTAAGACTAGCGGGAGGGCCAGACCACGAGCAGTACTTC. Translated: CASSQGLRLAGGPDHEQYF.

The V call is TRBV27, the J call TRBJ2-7; no reliable D call. V was shortened by 4 bases and J by 3 bases, with 7 bases between the two germline ends. The CDR3 length is 12 residues. Germline CDR1 is MNHEY and CDR2 is SMNVEV (reference sequence). The CDR3 protein is CASSSYFYEQYF. The CDR3 DNA reads as TGTGCCAGCAGTTCCTATTTCTACGAGCAGTACTTC.

This clone has just one count. V and J are TRBV21-1 and TRBJ2-2; the table calls TRBD2, which could not be checked here. TRBV21-1 is a pseudogene. This CDR3 has 18 amino acids. CDR3 DNA: TGTGCCAGCAGCAAACGCCCGACTAGCGGGAGTCTAACCGGGGAGCTGTTTTTT. Protein product: CASSKRPTSGSLTGELFF.

This chain connects TRBV18 to TRBJ2-5; D is ambiguous. The CDR3 runs to 15 residues. Trimming removed 3 bases at V and 4 bases at J, with 15 bases between. Germline CDR1 is KGHSH and CDR2 is LQKENI. The CDR3 nucleotides read TGTGCCAGCTCACCTCCGGCCTCGAGGATAGAGACCCAGTACTTC. This translates into CASSPPASRIETQYF.

The chain has TRBV18 and TRBJ2-7; D may be TRBD1 or TRBD2 (5 bases each). The CDR3 is 13 residues long. Trimming removed 4 bases from V and 7 bases from J, with 14 bases in between. Germline assignment: CDR1 KGHSH and CDR2 LQKENI. Here the CDR3 reads CASSLQGDEEQYF. The CDR3 DNA is TGTGCCAGCTCACTGCAGGGAGATGAGGAGCAGTACTTC.

The rearrangement joins TRBV21-1 to TRBJ2-7; the table's D call, TRBD1, has no DNA check behind it. TRBV21-1 is a listed pseudogene. This CDR3 has 17 amino acids. The CDR3 sequence: CASGVQGAGTHLYEQYF. CDR3 bases: TGTGCCAGCGGGGTTCAGGGGGCCGGGACTCACCTCTACGAGCAGTACTTC.

This chain links TRBV6-5 with TRBJ1-3; D unresolved. The CDR3 runs to 14 residues. V lost 10 bases, J lost 0 bases, and 13 bases lay in between. Germline CDR1 reads MNHEY; CDR2 reads SVGAGI. CDR3 loop: CATRTSGSGNTIYF. As DNA, the CDR3 is TGTGCCACCCGGACCAGCGGCTCTGGAAACACCATATATTTT.

The CDR3 here is CASSPTGKGAIQYF. CDR3 sequence (DNA): TGTGCCAGCAGCCCCACGGGGAAAGGGGCCATTCAGTACTTC. The gene calls are TRBV27 and TRBJ2-4; D is possibly TRBD1 or TRBD2 (5 bases each). CDR1 and CDR2 (germline): MNHEY, SMNVEV (reference sequence). This CDR3 comprises 14 residues. Trimming took off 6 bases at V and 9 bases at J, with 18 bases between the two ends.

This chain links TRBV5-1 with TRBJ2-3, with TRBD2 matching over 9 bases. V shed 4 bases and J 5 bases; nucleotides not matched to a gene: 8. In germline, CDR1 is SGHRS, CDR2 YFSETQ. The CDR3 is 15 amino acids. CDR3 residues: CASSPVAGVVDTQYF. In nucleotides, the CDR3 is TGCGCCAGCAGCCCAGTAGCGGGAGTAGTAGATACGCAGTATTTT.

V gene TRBV28 combines with J gene TRBJ2-7; D is undetermined. CDR1 is MDHEN and CDR2 is SYDVKM in the germline V gene. The CDR3 length is 13 residues. V was trimmed by 4 bases and J by 6 bases, leaving 13 bases between them. CDR3 bases: TGTGCCAGCAGTTCCCCACGGAGAAGCGAGCAGTACTTC. Protein: CASSSPRRSEQYF.

This chain connects TRBV14 to TRBJ1-1; D is undetermined. Germline loops: CDR1 SGHDN, CDR2 FVKESK. V was cut by 1 base and J by 7 bases, with 22 bases left in between. The CDR3 covers 17 residues. The CDR3 bases are TGTGCCAGCAGCCAAGGATTATCATCGGTTCGGCAGCTTGAAGCTTTCTTT. Its translation is CASSQGLSSVRQLEAFF.

The chain links TRBV5-8 to TRBJ2-7; tentatively, D is TRBD1 or TRBD2 (7 bases each). Germline loops: CDR1 SGHTS, CDR2 YDEGEE. The CDR3 covers 13 residues. Between the trimmed V and J ends, which lost 1 base and 4 bases, there was a span of 9 bases. CDR3 DNA sequence: TGTGCCAGCAGCTTGCAGGGGGGGTACGAGCAGTACTTC. Its protein is CASSLQGGYEQYF.

The chain couples TRBV18 to TRBJ2-7; TRBD2 aligns across 8 bases. The CDR3 spans 17 residues. CDR1 is KGHSH, CDR2 LQKENI, per germline. With V trimmed by 3 bases and J by 5 bases, 15 bases remained unmatched. Here the CDR3 DNA reads TGTGCCAGCTCACCTCAAACACCCGGTCTAGCGGGCCACGAGCAGTACTTC. It encodes CASSPQTPGLAGHEQYF.

The chain links TRBV5-4 to TRBJ2-3; D gene unclear. The CDR3 spans 15 residues. V shed 0 bases and J shed 0 bases, with 8 bases lying between them. Looked up from germline, CDR1 is SGHNT and CDR2 is YYREEE (reference sequence). The CDR3 is CASSLEGASTDTQYF. The CDR3 DNA is TGTGCCAGCAGCTTGGAAGGTGCTAGCACAGATACGCAGTATTTT. The full variable domain, with the rest looked up from reference TRBV5-4 and TRBJ2-3, is ETGVTQSPTHLIKTRGQQVTLRCSSQSGHNTVSWYQQALGQGPQFIFQYYREEENGRGNFPPRFSGLQFPNYSSELNVNALELDDSALYLCASSLEGASTDTQYFGPGTRLTVL.

The V call is TRBV7-3, the J call TRBJ2-2, with D perhaps matching TRBD1 (8 bases). CDR1 is SGHTA, CDR2 FQGTGA, per germline. V was clipped by 2 bases and J by 1 base, with 14 bases between them. The CDR3 has 17 amino acids. Here the CDR3 DNA reads TGTGCCAGCAGCTTATTCGGGGGGACAGGGAACACCGGGGAGCTGTTTTTT. Protein sequence: CASSLFGGTGNTGELFF.

This rearrangement joins TRBV6-2 or TRBV6-3 to TRBJ2-5; TRBD1 agrees at 8 bases. The CDR3 has 16 residues. With 2 bases clipped from V and 4 bases from J, the junction kept 9 bases outside the gene matches. CDR1 and CDR2 from the germline V gene are MNHEY and SVGEGT. The CDR3 sequence is CASSYGWTGPPETQYF. The CDR3 DNA is TGTGCCAGCAGTTACGGGTGGACAGGGCCCCCAGAGACCCAGTACTTC.

As concerns this clone: Other DNA sequences within the sample encode an identical CDR3. The rearrangement links TRBV12-3 or TRBV12-4 to TRBJ2-3; D is unresolved. The CDR3 contains 13 residues. V shed 4 bases and J shed 0 bases, with 5 bases lying between them. The CDR3 protein is CASSSLSTDTQYF. CDR3 bases: TGTGCCAGCAGTTCGCTAAGCACAGATACGCAGTATTTT.

This rearrangement joins TRBV20-1 to TRBJ1-6; no reliable D call. This CDR3 is 14 amino acids long. The germline V gene has CDR1 DFQATT and CDR2 SNEGSKA (reference sequence). Trimming left V 3 bases short and J 2 bases short, with 8 bases between. The CDR3, as DNA: TGCAGTGCTAGTGGTAGGGCCTATAATTCACCCCTCCACTTT. Translation: CSASGRAYNSPLHF.

This clone was seen a single time. The chain is built from TRBV19 and TRBJ2-2, with TRBD2 matching 12 bases. V lost 4 bases, J lost 6 bases, and 3 bases stayed unmatched. The CDR3 is 15 amino acids. CDR1 is LNHDA and CDR2 is SQIVND in the germline V gene (reference sequence). CDR3 region: CASSRLAGDAGELFF. The CDR3 DNA reads TGTGCCAGTAGTAGACTAGCGGGAGATGCCGGGGAGCTGTTTTTT.